Relative to its sample, the clone carrying this T cell receptor beta chain is medium-sized. This specimen belongs to a study of T cells in pancreatic ductal adenocarcinoma. Surgery without prior neoadjuvant therapy was the treatment of the selected pancreatic ductal adenocarcinoma patients. Per the germline V gene, CDR1 is MNHNS and CDR2 is SASEGT. The J segment lost 8 bases and the V segment lost 7 bases, leaving 13 bases of the junction unmatched. The CDR3 covers 14 residues. Measured with immunoSEQ multiplex PCR; TCRdb has only the in-frame clones, and not every one. The top ten clones hold 2.2% of a sample with about 29,000 clones, roughly 92% of them seen once.

This TCR derives from a human donor with pancreatic ductal adenocarcinoma. This chain joins TRBV6-1 and TRBJ1-2, with 7 bases aligning to TRBD1. Sequenced input: PBMCs. For the CDR3, the DNA is TGTGCCAGCACCCACGAGGTAGGGGGCAAAGGCTACACCTTC. Protein sequence: CASTHEVGGKGYTF.